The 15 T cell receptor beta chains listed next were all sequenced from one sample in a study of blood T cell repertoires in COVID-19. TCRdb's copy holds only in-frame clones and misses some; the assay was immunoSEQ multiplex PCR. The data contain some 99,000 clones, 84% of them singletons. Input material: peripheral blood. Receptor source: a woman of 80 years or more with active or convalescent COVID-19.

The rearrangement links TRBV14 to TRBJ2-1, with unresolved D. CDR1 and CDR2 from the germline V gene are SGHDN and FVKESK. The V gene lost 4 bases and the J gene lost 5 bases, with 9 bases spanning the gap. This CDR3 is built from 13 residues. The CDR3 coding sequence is TGTGCCAGCAGCCCCAGGCTCAACAATGAGCAGTTCTTC. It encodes CASSPRLNNEQFF.

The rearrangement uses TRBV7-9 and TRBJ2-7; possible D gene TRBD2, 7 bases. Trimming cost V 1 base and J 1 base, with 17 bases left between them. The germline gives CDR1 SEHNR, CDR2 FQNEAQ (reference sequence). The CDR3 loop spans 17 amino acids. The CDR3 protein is CASSLVGGPSGSYEQYF. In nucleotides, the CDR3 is TGTGCCAGCAGCTTAGTGGGGGGGCCTAGCGGTTCCTACGAGCAGTACTTC.

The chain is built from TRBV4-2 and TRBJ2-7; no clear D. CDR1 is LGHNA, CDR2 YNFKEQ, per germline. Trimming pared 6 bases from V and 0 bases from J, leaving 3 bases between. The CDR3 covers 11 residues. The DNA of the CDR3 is TGTGCCAGCAGTCTCTCCTACGAGCAGTACTTC. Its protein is CASSLSYEQYF.

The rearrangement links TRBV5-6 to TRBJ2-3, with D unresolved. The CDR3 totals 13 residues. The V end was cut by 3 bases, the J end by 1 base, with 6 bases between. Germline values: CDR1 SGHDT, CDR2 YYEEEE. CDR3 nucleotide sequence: TGTGCCAGCAGCTCATCAGGCACAGATACGCAGTATTTT. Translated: CASSSSGTDTQYF.

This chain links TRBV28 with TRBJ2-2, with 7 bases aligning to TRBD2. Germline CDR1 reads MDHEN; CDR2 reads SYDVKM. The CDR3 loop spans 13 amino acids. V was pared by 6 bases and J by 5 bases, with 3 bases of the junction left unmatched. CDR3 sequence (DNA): TGTGCCAGCAGGACTAGCTCAACCGGGGAGCTGTTTTTT. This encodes CASRTSSTGELFF.

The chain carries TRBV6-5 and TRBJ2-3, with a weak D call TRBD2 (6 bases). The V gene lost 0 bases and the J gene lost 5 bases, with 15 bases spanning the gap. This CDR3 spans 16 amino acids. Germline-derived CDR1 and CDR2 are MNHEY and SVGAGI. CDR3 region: CASSYSSRGGVDTQYF. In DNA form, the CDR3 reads TGTGCCAGCAGTTACTCATCCCGGGGAGGAGTAGATACGCAGTATTTT.

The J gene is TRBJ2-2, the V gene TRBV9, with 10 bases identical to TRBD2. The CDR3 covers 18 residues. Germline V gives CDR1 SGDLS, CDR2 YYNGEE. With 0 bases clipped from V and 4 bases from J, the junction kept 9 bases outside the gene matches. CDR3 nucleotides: TGTGCCAGCAGCGTAGCCCCAGCGGGAGGGAGTGTCACCGGGGAGCTGTTTTTT. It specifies CASSVAPAGGSVTGELFF.

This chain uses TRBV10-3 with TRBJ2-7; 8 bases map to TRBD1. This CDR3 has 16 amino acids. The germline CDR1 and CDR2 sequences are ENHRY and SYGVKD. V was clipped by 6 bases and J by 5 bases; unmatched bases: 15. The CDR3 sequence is CAISQHTQGARDEQYF. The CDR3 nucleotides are TGTGCCATCAGCCAGCACACCCAGGGGGCGCGAGACGAGCAGTACTTC.

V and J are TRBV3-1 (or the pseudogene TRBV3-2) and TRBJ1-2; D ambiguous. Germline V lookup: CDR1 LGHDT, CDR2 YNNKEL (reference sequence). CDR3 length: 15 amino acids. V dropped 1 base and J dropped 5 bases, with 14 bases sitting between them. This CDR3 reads CASSQVRRARYGYTF. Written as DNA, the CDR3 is TGTGCCAGCAGCCAAGTCAGGAGGGCAAGATATGGCTACACCTTC.

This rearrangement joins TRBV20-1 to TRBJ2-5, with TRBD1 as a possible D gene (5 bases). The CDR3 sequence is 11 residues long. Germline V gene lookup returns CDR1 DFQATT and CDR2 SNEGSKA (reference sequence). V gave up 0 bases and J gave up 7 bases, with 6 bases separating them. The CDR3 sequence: CSARDRGTQYF. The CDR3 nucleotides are TGCAGTGCTAGAGATAGGGGGACCCAGTACTTC.

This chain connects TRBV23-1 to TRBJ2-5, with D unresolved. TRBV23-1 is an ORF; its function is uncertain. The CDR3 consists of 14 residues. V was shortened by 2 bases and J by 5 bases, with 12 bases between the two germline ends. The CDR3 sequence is CASSQNRRGETQYF. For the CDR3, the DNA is TGCGCCAGCAGTCAAAACCGACGCGGCGAGACCCAGTACTTC.

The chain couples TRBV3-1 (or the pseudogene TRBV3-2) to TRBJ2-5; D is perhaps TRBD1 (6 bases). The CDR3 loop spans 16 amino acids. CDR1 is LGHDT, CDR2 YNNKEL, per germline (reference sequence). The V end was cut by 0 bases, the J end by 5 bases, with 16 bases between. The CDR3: CASSQDRTDDGETQYF. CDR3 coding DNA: TGTGCCAGCAGCCAAGATAGGACAGACGATGGCGAGACCCAGTACTTC.

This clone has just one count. The CDR3 here is CASSFPSRSGSWETQYF. CDR3 DNA sequence: TGTGCCAGCAGCTTTCCCAGTCGGAGCGGGAGCTGGGAGACCCAGTACTTC. V gene TRBV7-9 combines with J gene TRBJ2-5, with 8 bases matching TRBD2. The germline V gene has CDR1 SEHNR and CDR2 FQNEAQ (reference sequence). The CDR3 runs 17 residues. Germline trimming cut 3 bases from V and 5 bases from J; bases unmatched to any gene: 14.

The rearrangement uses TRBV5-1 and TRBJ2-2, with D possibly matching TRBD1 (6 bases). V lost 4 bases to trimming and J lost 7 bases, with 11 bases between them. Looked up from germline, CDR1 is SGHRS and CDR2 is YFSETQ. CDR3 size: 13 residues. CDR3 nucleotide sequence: TGCGCCAGCAGCGAACAGGGAAACGGGGAGCTGTTTTTT. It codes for CASSEQGNGELFF.

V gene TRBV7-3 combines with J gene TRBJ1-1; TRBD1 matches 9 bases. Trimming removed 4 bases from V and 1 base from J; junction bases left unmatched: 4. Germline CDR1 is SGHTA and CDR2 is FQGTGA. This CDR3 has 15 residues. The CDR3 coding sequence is TGTGCCAGCAGCTCTGGGACAGGGCGGAACACTGAAGCTTTCTTT. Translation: CASSSGTGRNTEAFF.